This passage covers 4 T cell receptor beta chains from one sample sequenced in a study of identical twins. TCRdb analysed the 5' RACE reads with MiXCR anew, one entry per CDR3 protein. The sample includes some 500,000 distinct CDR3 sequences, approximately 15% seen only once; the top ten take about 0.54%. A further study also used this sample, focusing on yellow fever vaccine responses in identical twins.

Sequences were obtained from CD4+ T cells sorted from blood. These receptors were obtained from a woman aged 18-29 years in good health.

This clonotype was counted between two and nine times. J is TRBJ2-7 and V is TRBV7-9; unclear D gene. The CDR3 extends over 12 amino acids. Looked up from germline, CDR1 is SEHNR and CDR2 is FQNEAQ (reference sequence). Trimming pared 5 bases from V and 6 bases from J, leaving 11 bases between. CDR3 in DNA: TGTGCCAGCAGCCCCAGCTTTGGCGAGCAGTACTTC. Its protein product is CASSPSFGEQYF.

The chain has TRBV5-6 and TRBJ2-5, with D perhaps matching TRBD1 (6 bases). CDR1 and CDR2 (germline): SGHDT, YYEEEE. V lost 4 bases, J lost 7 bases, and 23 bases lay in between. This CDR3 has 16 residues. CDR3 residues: CASSQPGQGSRRTQYF. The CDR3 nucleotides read TGTGCCAGCAGCCAGCCGGGGCAGGGGTCGAGGAGGACCCAGTACTTC.

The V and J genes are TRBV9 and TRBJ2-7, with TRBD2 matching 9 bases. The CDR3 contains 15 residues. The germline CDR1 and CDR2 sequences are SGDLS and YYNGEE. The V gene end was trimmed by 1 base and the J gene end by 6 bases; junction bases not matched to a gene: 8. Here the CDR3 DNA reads TGTGCCAGCAGCGTATCAGGAGCGGGGGGCTTCGAGCAGTACTTC. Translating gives CASSVSGAGGFEQYF.

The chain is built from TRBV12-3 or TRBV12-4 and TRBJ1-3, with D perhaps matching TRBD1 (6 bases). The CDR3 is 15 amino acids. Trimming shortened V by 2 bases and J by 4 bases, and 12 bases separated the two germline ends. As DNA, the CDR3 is TGTGCCAGCAGTTTAAATGGGAGGGGGGGAAACACCATATATTTT. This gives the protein CASSLNGRGGNTIYF.